This record concerns one T cell receptor beta chain sequence. The data originate from a study of technical replicates of blood from a handful of donors. Produced via immunoSEQ multiplex PCR; TCRdb's table is partial and in-frame only. The repertoire has about 97,000 clones, approximately 96% of them found once; the top ten carry roughly 0.35%. V was shortened by 2 bases and J by 4 bases, with 6 bases between the two germline ends. Germline V gene data show CDR1 as SGHVS and CDR2 as FQNEAQ. CDR3 size: 12 residues. Sequencing used T cells isolated from PBMCs. This chain connects TRBV7-8 to TRBJ2-7; no firm D call. This receptor was taken from a human donor in good health. CDR3 region: CASSLYGYEQYF. The DNA of the CDR3 is TGTGCCAGCAGCTTATACGGGTACGAGCAGTACTTC.